This TCR beta chain was obtained from a study of Ad26.COV2.S vaccination and SARS-CoV-2 variants. As to treatment: 15 to 20 received Ad26.COV2.S at low or high dose, single or two shots; about 5 received placebo; per-sample allocation not given. All samples were drawn on day 63, counting from the first vaccine or placebo injection. V gave up 5 bases and J gave up 2 bases, with 13 bases separating them. Per germline, CDR1 SGHTA and CDR2 FQGNSA. The CDR3 has 15 residues. Assay used: immunoSEQ multiplex PCR; TCRdb lists only in-frame clones, some missing. The sample consists of around 450,000 clones, 90% of them appearing once.

The receptor's source is a person aged 18-65 years who received the Ad26.COV2.S COVID-19 vaccine or a placebo. The V gene is TRBV7-2, the J gene TRBJ2-1; tentatively, D is TRBD1 or TRBD2 (5 bases each). Sequences were derived from peripheral blood, sampled in a trial of Ad26.COV2.S vaccine versus placebo. As DNA, the CDR3 is TGTGCCAGCAGCGTTTCGAGGGGAGCCTACAATGAGCAGTTCTTC. Amino acid sequence: CASSVSRGAYNEQFF.